The 18 T cell receptor beta chains presented below share a single source sample, sequenced in a study of tumor-infiltrating lymphocytes in primary liver carcinoma. The template, 500 ng total RNA, yielded TCR beta cDNA made with a constant-region primer. Slightly modified ARM-PCR, run as three nested multiplex PCR rounds, produced the TCR beta libraries. PCR rounds one and two used TRBV1-TRBV30 forward primers with a C-beta reverse primer for around 11 cycles each. TCRdb passed the multiplex PCR reads through MiXCR, listing each CDR3 protein once. The sample lists tens of thousands of distinct CDR3 sequences; over 75% were seen once. Unsorted bulk tissue of roughly 20-34 mg yielded co-extracted RNA and DNA. Material: liver tumor tissue from sampling region 5. Stated subset: tumor region T5, tumor centre. The receptors here all came from a man between 35 and 55 years old with primary liver carcinoma and hepatitis B virus infection.

This clonotype appeared many times. The V call is TRBV5-1, the J call TRBJ2-1, with 8 bases identical to TRBD2. V lost 4 bases, J lost 1 base, and 13 bases stayed unmatched. From germline, CDR1 is SGHRS and CDR2 YFSETQ. The CDR3 covers 18 residues. CDR3 loop: CASSPLPPAGGSYNEQFF. CDR3 nucleotides: TGCGCCAGCAGCCCGCTTCCCCCTGCGGGAGGTTCCTACAATGAGCAGTTCTTC.

On this clonotype itself: Mismatch with germline at one junction end may stem from a read error. The rearrangement links TRBV2 to TRBJ2-2, with 8 bases that match TRBD2. CDR3 length: 15 amino acids. Per the germline V gene, CDR1 is SNHLY and CDR2 is FYNNEI. In nucleotides, the CDR3 is TGTGTCAGCAGTACGGGACTAGTCGTGGGCGGGGAGCTGTTTTTT. It specifies CVSSTGLVVGGELFF.

This clonotype was seen just once. Since the CDR3 does not end with the conserved phenylalanine or tryptophan, this likely comes from a read error. The chain is built from TRBV10-3 and TRBJ2-7, with D tentatively TRBD2 (6 bases). Germline V gene sequence: CDR1 ENHRY, CDR2 SYGVKD. The CDR3 runs to 13 residues. The CDR3 reads CATRGGSSNEQYI. CDR3 bases: TGTGCCACCCGTGGGGGGAGCTCCAACGAGCAGTACATC.

The chain uses TRBV11-2 and TRBJ2-3; no firm D call. V was trimmed by 6 bases and J by 4 bases, leaving 14 bases between them. CDR3 length: 14 residues. Looked up from germline, CDR1 is SGHAT and CDR2 is FQNNGV. The CDR3 nucleotides are TGTGCCAGCAGTTCCTCGGACCGGGCAGATACGCAGTATTTT. This encodes CASSSSDRADTQYF.

A note on this clonotype: An end of the junction does not agree with germline; a read error may underlie this. The gene calls are TRBV7-9 and TRBJ1-5; D remains ambiguous. Germline CDR1 reads SEHNR; CDR2 reads FQNEAQ (reference sequence). This CDR3 spans 12 amino acids. The CDR3 loop reads CASILADASQHF. Here the CDR3 DNA reads TGTGCCAGCATCTTAGCGGATGCGTCCCAGCATTTT.

By share, this clonotype counts as medium-sized (0.01 to 0.1%). The CDR3 DNA sequence: TGTGCCATCAGTGACAACTGGAAAGCCAAAAACATTCAGTACTTC. This translates into CAISDNWKAKNIQYF. This chain links TRBV10-3 with TRBJ2-4; no clear D. V was clipped by 3 bases and J by 0 bases, with 9 bases between them. Germline V CDR1 and CDR2: ENHRY, SYGVKD. This CDR3 is built from 15 residues.

This clonotype has a count of ten or more. The rearrangement uses TRBV28 and TRBJ2-3; 7 nucleotides match TRBD1. This CDR3 comprises 16 residues. Trimming took 5 bases from V and 5 from J; bases not matched to a gene: 13. CDR1 is MDHEN, CDR2 SYDVKM, per germline. The CDR3 region has the DNA TGTGCCAGCAGTCCCCGACAGGGTCAGTTAGGAGATACGCAGTATTTT. Protein product: CASSPRQGQLGDTQYF. Full variable domain (outside the CDR3, taken from reference TRBV28 and TRBJ2-3): DVKVTQSSRYLVKRTGEKVFLECVQDMDHENMFWYRQDPGLGLRLIYFSYDVKMKEKGDIPEGYSVSREKKERFSLILESASTNQTSMYLCASSPRQGQLGDTQYFGPGTRLTVL.

Notes on this clonotype: Here the CDR3 omits its conserved ending phenylalanine or tryptophan, so a read error is the likely source. The chain carries TRBV6-5 and TRBJ1-5, with a tentative D call TRBD1 (6 bases). Germline assignment: CDR1 MNHEY and CDR2 SVGAGI. The CDR3 length is 15 residues. Trimming removed 0 bases from V and 7 bases from J, with 13 bases in between. The CDR3 spells CASSYSGTRNQPQHL. CDR3 in DNA: TGTGCCAGCAGTTACTCCGGGACAAGAAACCAGCCCCAGCATCTT.

The chain is built from TRBV29-1 and TRBJ1-2; the D is unclear. Trimming left V 6 bases short and J 6 bases short, with 17 bases between. CDR3 length: 13 residues. Germline CDR1 reads SQVTM; CDR2 reads ANQGSEA. CDR3: CSVYLVRDHGYTF. Written as DNA, the CDR3 is TGCAGCGTGTATCTCGTTCGCGACCATGGCTACACCTTC.

About this clonotype itself: The junction departs from germline at one end; a sequencing error may be responsible. This chain joins TRBV5-1 and TRBJ1-3, with 7 nucleotides matching TRBD1. The CDR3 extends over 17 amino acids. CDR1 and CDR2 from the germline V gene are SGHRS and YFSETQ. CDR3 amino acids: CASSLESQGGVGNSIYF. The CDR3 coding sequence is TGCGCCAGCAGCTTGGAGAGCCAGGGGGGAGTAGGAAACTCCATATATTTT.

Concerning this clonotype itself: The junction does not match germline at one end; this may be a read error. The chain couples TRBV28 to TRBJ1-3; D gene ambiguous. The CDR3 sequence is 14 residues long. CDR1 MDHEN and CDR2 SYDVKM come from the germline V gene. The CDR3 DNA sequence: TGTGCCAACAGTTTACCGGGGATATCGGATATCATATATTTT. Its translation: CANSLPGISDIIYF.

This clonotype was recorded many times. The chain has TRBV19 and TRBJ2-1, with 8 bases matching TRBD2. The CDR3 is 15 residues long. After removal of 5 bases from V and 4 bases from J, the junction contained 7 bases not matched to a gene. CDR1 and CDR2 (germline): LNHDA, SQIVND (reference sequence). CDR3 nucleotide sequence: TGTGCCAGTAGTCCTTTAGCGGGACAATACAATGAGCAGTTCTTC. Protein sequence: CASSPLAGQYNEQFF.

To note about this clonotype: The germline gene is not matched at one end of the junction; a read error may be the cause. The CDR3 coding sequence is TGTACAAGCAGCTGGACACTGGTTTCATCCCTCCACTTT. As protein: CTSSWTLVSSLHF. This sequence joins TRBV11-1 and TRBJ1-6, with TRBD1 as a possible D gene (5 bases). CDR3 size: 13 residues. Germline V gene data show CDR1 as SGHAT and CDR2 as FQDESV (reference sequence).

In this sample, this clonotype turned up once. Lacking the conserved final phenylalanine or tryptophan, this CDR3 likely reflects a read error. The V gene is TRBV7-9, the J gene TRBJ2-1; TRBD2 aligns across 11 bases. Per germline, CDR1 SEHNR and CDR2 FQNEAQ (reference sequence). CDR3 length: 14 residues. This CDR3 reads CNSSGPLAGDEQFV. CDR3 coding DNA: TGTAACAGCAGCGGCCCACTAGCGGGGGATGAGCAGTTCGTC.

There are a few counts of this clonotype. V and J are TRBV20-1 and TRBJ2-5; no clear D. Germline CDR1 reads DFQATT; CDR2 reads SNEGSKA (reference sequence). The CDR3 sequence is 12 residues long. V lost 1 base and J lost 2, with 5 bases in between. The CDR3 DNA is TGCAGTGCTAGAGTGGGTCAAGAGACCCAGTACTTC. Protein: CSARVGQETQYF.

As for this clonotype: Because it lacks the conserved phenylalanine or tryptophan at the end, this CDR3 is likely a read error. This chain uses TRBV29-1 with TRBJ2-7; a possible D gene is TRBD1 (5 bases). The CDR3 totals 13 residues. V was shortened by 5 bases and J by 2 bases, with 13 bases between the two germline ends. Germline CDR1 is SQVTM and CDR2 is ANQGSEA. The CDR3 reads CSVSWTRPYEQYL. In DNA form, the CDR3 reads TGCAGCGTTTCGTGGACAAGACCCTACGAGCAGTACTTA.

In regard to this clonotype: This may stem from a read error, because a much larger clone lies one nucleotide away. The gene calls are TRBV30 and TRBJ2-1; TRBD2 matches 11 bases. Per germline, CDR1 GTSNPN and CDR2 SVGIG (reference sequence). The CDR3 covers 14 residues. The CDR3 loop reads CACSVLAGVDEQFF. CDR3 nucleotides: TGTGCCTGTAGTGTACTAGCGGGAGTCGATGAGCAGTTCTTC.

There are a few counts of this clonotype. At one end, the junction sequence differs from germline, possibly due to a read error. The chain links TRBV11-2 to TRBJ2-7; TRBD2 is a possible D gene (5 bases). CDR3 size: 16 residues. The germline gives CDR1 SGHAT, CDR2 FQNNGV. The CDR3 region has the DNA TGTGCCAGCATCTTAGAATCTAGCAGGAGCTGGGTCGAGCAGTACTTC. It translates to CASILESSRSWVEQYF. Together with reference TRBV11-2 and TRBJ2-7, the CDR3 gives the full variable domain: EAGVAQSPRYKIIEKRQSVAFWCNPISGHATLYWYQQILGQGPKLLIQFQNNGVVDDSQLPKDRFSAERLKGVDSTLKIQPAKLEDSAVYLCASILESSRSWVEQYFGPGTRLTVT.